This TCR beta chain emerged from a study of cytomegalovirus exposure and HLA in healthy donors. Findings and caveats of the study: Analyzed later, association rates of TCRs varied across HLA loci, with DRB1 most and HLA-C fewest.

Germline V gene sequence: CDR1 LGHNA, CDR2 YSLEER. The CDR3 consists of 18 residues. The V gene end was trimmed by 0 bases and the J gene end by 5 bases; junction bases not matched to a gene: 8. In the PCR, 60 Vbeta and 13 Jbeta primers were used. Data came from immunoSEQ multiplex PCR; TCRdb stores just in-frame clones and leaves some out. The sample has a few hundred thousand clones, roughly 81% seen once. A note on this clone: Its antigen is currently unknown.

The receptor was isolated from a woman aged 40 to 50 in good health and CMV-seropositive. The J gene is TRBJ2-2, the V gene TRBV4-3; 11 positions match TRBD2. Source material: PBMCs. CDR3 nucleotides: TGCGCCAGCAGCCAAGAGGGTCTAGCGGGAGGTCATACCGGGGAGCTGTTTTTT. Translation gives CASSQEGLAGGHTGELFF.